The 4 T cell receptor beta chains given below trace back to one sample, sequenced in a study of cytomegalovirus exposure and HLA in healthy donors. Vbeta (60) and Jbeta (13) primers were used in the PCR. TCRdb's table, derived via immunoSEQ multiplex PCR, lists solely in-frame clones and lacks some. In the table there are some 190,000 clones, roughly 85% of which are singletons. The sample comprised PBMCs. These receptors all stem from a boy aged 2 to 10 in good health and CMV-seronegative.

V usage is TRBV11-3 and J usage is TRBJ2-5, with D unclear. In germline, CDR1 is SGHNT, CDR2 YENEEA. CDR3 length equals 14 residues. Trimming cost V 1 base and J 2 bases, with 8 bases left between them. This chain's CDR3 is CASSLVAPQETQYF. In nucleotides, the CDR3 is TGTGCCAGCAGCTTAGTAGCCCCACAAGAGACCCAGTACTTC.

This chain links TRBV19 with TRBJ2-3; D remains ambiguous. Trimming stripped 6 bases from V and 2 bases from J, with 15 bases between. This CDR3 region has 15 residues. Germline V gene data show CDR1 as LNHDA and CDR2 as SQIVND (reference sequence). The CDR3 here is CASSQSGSHTDTQYF. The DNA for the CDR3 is TGTGCCAGTAGCCAATCAGGATCCCACACAGATACGCAGTATTTT.

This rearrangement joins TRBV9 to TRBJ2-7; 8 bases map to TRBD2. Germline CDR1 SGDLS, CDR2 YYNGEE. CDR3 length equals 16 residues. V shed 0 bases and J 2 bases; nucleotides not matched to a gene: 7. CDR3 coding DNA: TGTGCCAGCAGCGTAGTATCTAGCGGGCCCCCCTACGAGCAGTACTTC. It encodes CASSVVSSGPPYEQYF.

The CDR3 region has the DNA TGCGCCAGCAGTGCCTTGAGCGGGGGACTTCTTTACGAGCAGTACTTC. Encoded protein: CASSALSGGLLYEQYF. The rearrangement links TRBV10-2 to TRBJ2-7; 8 bases align to TRBD2. Germline trimming cut 4 bases from V and 4 bases from J; bases unmatched to any gene: 12. The CDR3 covers 16 residues. In germline, CDR1 is WSHSY, CDR2 SAAADI.